There are many counts of the clone carrying this TCR beta chain. The antigen remains undetermined. Study-level findings and limits: Naive CD4+ cells shared around 13% of tumor Treg sequences. Tumor memory CD4+ T cell TCR gene usage clustered with blood and lymph node memory CD4+ cells and lymph node naive CD4+ cells. Greatest tumor Treg TCR overlap was with tumor naive CD4+ cells.

Trimming removed 5 bases at V and 4 bases at J, with 2 bases between. This CDR3 spans 10 amino acids. TRBV12-4/TRBJ1-2 clonotypes were amplified with adaptor-ligated barcode primers. A single record per CDR3 protein comes from TCRdb applying MiXCR to the multiplex PCR reads. The sample carries over 2,000 distinct CDR3 sequences, approximately 0.97% recorded once. Cells sorted as Tregs were CD4+, CD25+ and CD127-/low. The sample consisted of tumor-infiltrating Tregs sorted from the breast tumor. The chain has TRBV12-3 or TRBV12-4 and TRBJ1-2; D gene unclear. This receptor was obtained from a female donor with breast cancer. Written as DNA, the CDR3 is TGTGCCAGCAGTGGCTATGGCTACACCTTC. This encodes CASSGYGYTF.